This TCR beta chain was identified in a study of T cell responses to AZD1222 COVID-19 vaccine. The CDR3 sequence is 16 residues long. Clones were read by immunoSEQ multiplex PCR, and TCRdb kept only the in-frame ones, dropping some. The sample shows 100,000 to 150,000 clones, roughly 91% of them seen only once. The sample here was peripheral blood, taken 28 days after the second AZD1222 dose. This TCR derives from an adult who received the AZD1222 COVID-19 vaccine. J is TRBJ1-5 and V is TRBV21-1; TRBD1 was called by the table and not checked on the DNA. TRBV21-1 is assigned pseudogene status. The CDR3 loop is CASNLKQGLGSQPQHF. CDR3 in DNA: TGTGCCAGCAACTTAAAACAGGGCCTGGGGAGTCAGCCCCAGCATTTT.